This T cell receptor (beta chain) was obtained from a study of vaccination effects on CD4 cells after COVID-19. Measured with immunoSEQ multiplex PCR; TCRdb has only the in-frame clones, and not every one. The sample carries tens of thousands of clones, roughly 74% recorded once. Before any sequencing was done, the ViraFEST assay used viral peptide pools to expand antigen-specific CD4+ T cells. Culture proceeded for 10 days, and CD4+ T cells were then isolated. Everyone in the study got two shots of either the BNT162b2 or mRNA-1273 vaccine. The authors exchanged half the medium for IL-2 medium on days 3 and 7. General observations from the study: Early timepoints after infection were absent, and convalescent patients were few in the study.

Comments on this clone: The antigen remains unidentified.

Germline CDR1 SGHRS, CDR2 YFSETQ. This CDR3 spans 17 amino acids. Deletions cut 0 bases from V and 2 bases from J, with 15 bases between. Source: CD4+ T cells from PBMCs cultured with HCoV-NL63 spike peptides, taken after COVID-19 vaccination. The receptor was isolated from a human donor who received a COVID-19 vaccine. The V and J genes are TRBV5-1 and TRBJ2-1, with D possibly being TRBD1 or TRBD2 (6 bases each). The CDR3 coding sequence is TGCGCCAGCAGCTTGGTGGGGGGCCTAGGACCCTACAATGAGCAGTTCTTC. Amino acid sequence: CASSLVGGLGPYNEQFF.